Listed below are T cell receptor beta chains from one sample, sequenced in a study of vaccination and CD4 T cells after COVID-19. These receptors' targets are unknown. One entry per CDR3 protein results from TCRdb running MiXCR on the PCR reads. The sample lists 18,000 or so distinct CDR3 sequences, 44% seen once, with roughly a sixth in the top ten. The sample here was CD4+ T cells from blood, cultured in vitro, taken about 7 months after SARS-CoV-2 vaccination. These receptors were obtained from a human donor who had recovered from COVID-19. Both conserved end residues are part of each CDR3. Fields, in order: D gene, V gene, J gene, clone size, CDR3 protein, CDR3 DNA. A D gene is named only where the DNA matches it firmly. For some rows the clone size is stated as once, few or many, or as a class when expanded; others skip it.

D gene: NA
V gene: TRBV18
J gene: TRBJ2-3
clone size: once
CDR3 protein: CASSPPPVVGITDTQYF
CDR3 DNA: TGTGCCAGCTCACCACCTCCAGTGGTGGGGATCACAGATACGCAGTATTTT

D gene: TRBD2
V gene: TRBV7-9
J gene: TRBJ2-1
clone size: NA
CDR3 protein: CASSVTSGRDAFF
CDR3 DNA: TGTGCCAGCAGCGTAACTAGCGGGAGAGACGCGTTCTTC

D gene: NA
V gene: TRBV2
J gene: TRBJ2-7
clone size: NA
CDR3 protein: CASSELPSEQYF
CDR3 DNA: TGTGCCAGCAGTGAACTCCCTAGCGAGCAGTACTTC

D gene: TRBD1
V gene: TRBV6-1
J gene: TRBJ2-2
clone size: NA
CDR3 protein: CASSPRDRANTGELFF
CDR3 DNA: TGTGCCAGCAGCCCCCGGGACAGGGCGAACACCGGGGAGCTGTTTTTT

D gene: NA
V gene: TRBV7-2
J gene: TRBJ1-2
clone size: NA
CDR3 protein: CASSSIAVGYYGYTF
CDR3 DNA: TGTGCCAGCAGCTCGATAGCCGTAGGTTACTATGGCTACACCTTC

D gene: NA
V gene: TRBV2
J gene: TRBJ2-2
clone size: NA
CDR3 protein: CASQGTGELFF
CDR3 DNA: TGTGCCAGCCAGGGCACCGGGGAGCTGTTTTTT

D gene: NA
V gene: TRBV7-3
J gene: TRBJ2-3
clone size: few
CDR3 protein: CASSLSGADTQYF
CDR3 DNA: TGTGCCAGCAGCTTAAGCGGGGCAGATACGCAGTATTTT

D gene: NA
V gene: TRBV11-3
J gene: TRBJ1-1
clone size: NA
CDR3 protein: CASSLATGLNTEAFF
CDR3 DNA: TGTGCCAGCAGCTTAGCTACGGGACTGAACACTGAAGCTTTCTTT

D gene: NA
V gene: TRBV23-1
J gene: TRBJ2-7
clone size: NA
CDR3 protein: CASSPQNVAGCEQYF
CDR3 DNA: TGCGCCAGCAGTCCCCAGAATGTAGCTGGATGCGAGCAGTACTTC

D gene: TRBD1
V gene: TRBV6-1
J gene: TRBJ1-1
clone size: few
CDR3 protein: CAGTDRMNTEAFF
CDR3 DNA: TGTGCCGGTACGGACAGGATGAACACTGAAGCTTTCTTT